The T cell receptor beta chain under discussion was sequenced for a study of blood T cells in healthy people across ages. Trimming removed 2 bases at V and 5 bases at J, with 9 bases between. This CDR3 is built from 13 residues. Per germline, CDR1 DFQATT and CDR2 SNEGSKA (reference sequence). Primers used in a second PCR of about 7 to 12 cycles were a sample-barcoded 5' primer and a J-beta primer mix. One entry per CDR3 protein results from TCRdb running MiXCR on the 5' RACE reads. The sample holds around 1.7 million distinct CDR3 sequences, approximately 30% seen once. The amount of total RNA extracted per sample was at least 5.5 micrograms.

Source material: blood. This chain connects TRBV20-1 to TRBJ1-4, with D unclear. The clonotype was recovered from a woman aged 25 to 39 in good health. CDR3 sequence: CSARPPRNEKLFF. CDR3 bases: TGCAGTGCTAGACCCCCCCGGAATGAAAAACTGTTTTTT.